This T cell receptor beta chain was obtained from a study of blood T cell repertoires in COVID-19. Background on the study: The study drew acute and convalescent COVID-19 samples from the United States, Italy and Spain. PBMCs, B-cell-depleted T cells, or T cells provided the cDNA or gDNA that made up the material.

V was cut by 2 bases and J by 5 bases, with 13 bases left in between. The CDR3 extends over 15 amino acids. Looked up from germline, CDR1 is SGHNT and CDR2 is YENEEA. In the original analysis: Reference gene primer amplification gave estimated nucleated cell counts. Clones were sequenced by immunoSEQ multiplex PCR, and TCRdb holds only the in-frame ones, with some missing. D and trimming were read from the DNA, whereas the V and J calls and clone size are those reported in that table. The data contain about 69,000 clones, 60% to 80% of them singletons. The sample was peripheral blood. The chain uses TRBV11-3 and TRBJ2-1, with a possible D match to TRBD2 (6 bases). The receptor was derived from a man aged 60 to 75 with acute or convalescent COVID-19. CDR3 sequence: CASSLLWGVDNEQFF. DNA of the CDR3: TGTGCCAGCAGCTTATTGTGGGGGGTTGACAATGAGCAGTTCTTC.